The 21 T cell receptor beta chains below all came from one sample that was sequenced in a study of blood T cell repertoires in COVID-19. The repertoire was sequenced with immunoSEQ multiplex PCR; TCRdb's copy has only in-frame clones and lacks some. The table has under 150,000 clones, approximately 90% seen once. Sequenced sample: peripheral blood. These receptors all come from a man aged 50 to 60 with active or convalescent COVID-19.

The genes are TRBV19 and TRBJ1-3; no firm D call. The length of the CDR3 is 15 residues. Germline-derived CDR1 and CDR2 are LNHDA and SQIVND (reference sequence). With 5 bases removed from V and 0 bases from J, the gap between germline ends came to 11 bases. The CDR3 is CASSSSGSSGNTIYF. For the CDR3, the DNA is TGTGCCAGTAGTTCCAGCGGGAGCTCTGGAAACACCATATATTTT.

The chain joins TRBV5-6 to TRBJ1-1; 7 nucleotides agree with TRBD1. The length of the CDR3 is 15 residues. Germline V gene sequence: CDR1 SGHDT, CDR2 YYEEEE. Trimming took 0 bases from V and 5 from J; bases not matched to a gene: 7. The CDR3 nucleotides read TGTGCCAGCAGCTTGGGAAGGGGCAGGGGGACTGAAGCTTTCTTT. Amino acids: CASSLGRGRGTEAFF.

This clone has just a few counts. The chain recombines TRBV4-2 with TRBJ1-6, with TRBD1 matching over 9 bases. The CDR3 sequence is 19 residues long. In germline, CDR1 is LGHNA, CDR2 YNFKEQ. V was clipped by 6 bases and J by 0 bases; unmatched bases: 12. The CDR3: CASRGAVGQGSSYNSPLHF. The DNA for the CDR3 is TGTGCCAGCAGAGGGGCTGTGGGACAGGGTTCCTCCTATAATTCACCCCTCCACTTT.

The chain recombines TRBV10-3 with TRBJ1-1, with TRBD1 as a possible D gene (5 bases). The CDR3 sequence is 16 residues long. V was cut by 7 bases and J by 2 bases, with 20 bases left in between. Germline-derived CDR1 and CDR2 are ENHRY and SYGVKD. CDR3 nucleotide sequence: TGTGCCATCACCCGAAGTCGGGGGGACTATAACACTGAAGCTTTCTTT. Its protein product is CAITRSRGDYNTEAFF.

The sample holds a few counts of this clone. V and J are TRBV7-2 and TRBJ2-5; 7 bases align to TRBD1. The trim removed 4 bases at V and 5 bases at J, leaving 7 bases unmatched. Germline values: CDR1 SGHTA, CDR2 FQGNSA. The CDR3 spans 14 residues. This CDR3 is CASSSRQGSETQYF. The CDR3 coding sequence is TGTGCCAGCAGCTCGCGACAGGGAAGCGAGACCCAGTACTTC.

This chain connects TRBV4-3 to TRBJ2-4; 12 nucleotides line up with TRBD2. The CDR3 totals 18 residues. Germline V CDR1 and CDR2: LGHNA, YSLEER. V lost 4 bases, J lost 3 bases, and 10 bases stayed unmatched. CDR3 DNA: TGCGCCAGCAGCCCCCGACTAGCGGGGGAAGTAGTCAAAAACATTCAGTACTTC. Protein product: CASSPRLAGEVVKNIQYF.

V usage is TRBV2 and J usage is TRBJ2-3, with a tentative D call TRBD1 (5 bases). Trimming cost V 3 bases and J 2 bases, with 9 bases left between them. Per germline, CDR1 SNHLY and CDR2 FYNNEI. The CDR3 is 14 residues long. The CDR3 spells CASSDETDTDTQYF. The DNA of the CDR3 is TGTGCCAGCAGTGACGAGACAGACACAGATACGCAGTATTTT.

V is TRBV30 and J is TRBJ1-1; weak D call: TRBD1 (5 bases). The V gene's germline CDR1 is GTSNPN and CDR2 SVGIG (reference sequence). Trimming removed 0 bases from V and 3 bases from J, with 8 bases in between. This CDR3 has 13 amino acids. This CDR3 reads CAWSVGRDTEAFF. The CDR3 nucleotides are TGTGCCTGGAGTGTAGGCAGGGACACTGAAGCTTTCTTT.

The chain uses TRBV4-2 and TRBJ1-4; 9 bases agree with TRBD1. This CDR3 region has 13 residues. With V trimmed by 6 bases and J by 8 bases, 4 bases remained unmatched. Germline V gene sequence: CDR1 LGHNA, CDR2 YNFKEQ. The CDR3 nucleotides are TGTGCCAGCAGAGCAACAGGGGGCGAAAAACTGTTTTTT. It encodes CASRATGGEKLFF.

The V and J genes are TRBV7-2 and TRBJ2-2, with TRBD2 as a possible D gene (5 bases). Trimming removed 1 base from V and 7 bases from J, with 13 bases in between. The CDR3 loop spans 15 amino acids. From germline, CDR1 is SGHTA and CDR2 FQGNSA. The CDR3 here is CASSLGPPEGGELFF. CDR3 DNA: TGTGCCAGCAGCTTAGGGCCCCCCGAGGGCGGGGAGCTGTTTTTT.

The chain has TRBV12-3 or TRBV12-4 and TRBJ1-1; possibly TRBD1 for D (5 bases). The CDR3 has 13 residues. Trimming removed 6 bases at V and 8 bases at J, with 16 bases between. For the CDR3, the DNA is TGTGCCAGCAGCCCTTCAGGGAACTGGGAAGCTTTCTTT. It translates to CASSPSGNWEAFF.

The chain has TRBV5-4 and TRBJ2-1; maybe TRBD1 (7 bases). CDR3 length: 14 residues. V was pared by 0 bases and J by 8 bases, with 12 bases between. Germline V gene lookup returns CDR1 SGHNT and CDR2 YYREEE (reference sequence). CDR3: CASSLDGGGDEQFF. As DNA, the CDR3 is TGTGCCAGCAGCTTGGATGGAGGGGGCGATGAGCAGTTCTTC. The full variable domain, completed using reference TRBV5-4 and TRBJ2-1, is ETGVTQSPTHLIKTRGQQVTLRCSSQSGHNTVSWYQQALGQGPQFIFQYYREEENGRGNFPPRFSGLQFPNYSSELNVNALELDDSALYLCASSLDGGGDEQFFGPGTRLTVL.

This clone has a single count. The chain couples TRBV6-1 to TRBJ2-2; D may be TRBD1 (6 bases). The V and J ends lost 1 base and 5 bases respectively, with 17 bases between them. The CDR3 runs to 17 residues. Germline V gene sequence: CDR1 MNHNS, CDR2 SASEGT. The CDR3 DNA reads TGTGCCAGCAGTGAAGTGTGGGAAGGGGGAAAAACCGGGGAGCTGTTTTTT. This encodes CASSEVWEGGKTGELFF.

The chain recombines TRBV7-9 with TRBJ2-7; 11 bases are shared with TRBD2. The germline V gene encodes CDR1 SEHNR and CDR2 FQNEAQ (reference sequence). The CDR3 spans 14 residues. Trimming removed 5 bases from V and 2 bases from J; junction bases left unmatched: 2. The CDR3 nucleotides are TGTGCCAGCAGCCTTAGCGGGAGGGCCTACGAGCAGTACTTC. It codes for CASSLSGRAYEQYF. The full variable domain, completed using reference TRBV7-9 and TRBJ2-7, is DTGVSQNPRHKITKRGQNVTFRCDPISEHNRLYWYRQTLGQGPEFLTYFQNEAQLEKSRLLSDRFSAERPKGSFSTLEIQRTEQGDSAMYLCASSLSGRAYEQYFGPGTRLTVT.

The chain has TRBV3-1 (or the pseudogene TRBV3-2) and TRBJ2-5; the D is unclear. The CDR3 runs to 15 residues. CDR1 and CDR2 (germline): LGHDT, YNNKEL (reference sequence). V gave up 1 base and J gave up 2 bases, with 11 bases separating them. CDR3 nucleotide sequence: TGTGCCAGCAGCCAAGGCCTGAATAGACAAGAGACCCAGTACTTC. As protein: CASSQGLNRQETQYF.

The chain joins TRBV11-2 to TRBJ2-7; 8 bases fit TRBD1. Losses at the gene ends were 5 bases for V and 3 bases for J; bases not matched to a gene: 9. Germline V CDR1 and CDR2: SGHAT, FQNNGV. The CDR3 runs 15 residues. CDR3 region: CASSRSGQGGYEQYF. DNA of the CDR3: TGTGCCAGCAGCCGTTCCGGACAGGGTGGCTACGAGCAGTACTTC.

This CDR3 is CASISRAAYEQYF. The CDR3, as DNA: TGTGCCAGCATCTCCAGGGCAGCCTACGAGCAGTACTTC. The chain carries TRBV6-5 and TRBJ2-7, with TRBD1 as a possible D gene (5 bases). The CDR3 loop spans 13 amino acids. Trimming pared 7 bases from V and 2 bases from J, leaving 12 bases between. The germline V gene has CDR1 MNHEY and CDR2 SVGAGI.

The chain is built from TRBV19 and TRBJ2-7; possible D gene TRBD2, 5 bases. Germline-derived CDR1 and CDR2 are LNHDA and SQIVND (reference sequence). This CDR3 region has 14 residues. V gave up 2 bases and J gave up 0 bases, with 8 bases separating them. The CDR3, as DNA: TGTGCCAGTAGTATAAGGGAGAGCTCCTACGAGCAGTACTTC. Protein: CASSIRESSYEQYF.

The chain combines TRBV29-1 with TRBJ2-7; the D is unclear. Trimming shortened V by 7 bases and J by 5 bases, and 12 bases separated the two germline ends. CDR1 and CDR2 (germline): SQVTM, ANQGSEA. The CDR3 is 11 residues long. The CDR3 DNA follows: TGCAGCGCCGCGTCAGGTCACGAGCAGTACTTC. Amino acid sequence: CSAASGHEQYF.

This clone has a single count. CDR3 bases: TGTGCCAGCAGTCCGACCGACAGCTACGAGCAGTACTTC. This gives the protein CASSPTDSYEQYF. V is TRBV28 and J is TRBJ2-7, with D possibly matching TRBD1 (5 bases). V was shortened by 5 bases and J by 3 bases, with 11 bases between the two germline ends. This CDR3 is 13 amino acids long. CDR1 MDHEN and CDR2 SYDVKM come from the germline V gene.

A single count supports this clone. The CDR3 bases are TGTGCCAGCAGCCAAGATTTAGTATCCTACGAGCAGTACTTC. As protein: CASSQDLVSYEQYF. The chain links TRBV4-2 to TRBJ2-7; no clear D. V lost 0 bases and J 1 base, leaving 7 bases between the germline ends. Per the germline V gene, CDR1 is LGHNA and CDR2 is YNFKEQ. The CDR3 runs to 14 residues.